The entry below describes one T cell receptor beta chain. As yet, its antigen is unknown. The entry originates in a study of T-cell memory formation after mild COVID-19. Turning to the study itself: In these data, TCR clusters were largely donor specific. General observations from the study: In pre-infection memory, a portion of responding clones appeared, which suggested that cross-reactive memory joined. Contracting clones localized mainly to CM and EM when CD4+ and mainly to EMRA when CD8+.

The CDR3 has 15 residues. Germline loops: CDR1 MNHEY, CDR2 SVGAGI. The V end lost 2 bases, the J end lost 7 bases, and 14 bases lay between the germline ends. TCRalpha and TCRbeta libraries used 5'RACE with constant-segment primers and UMIs. One entry per CDR3 protein, called by TCRdb with MiXCR from the 5' RACE reads. The sample has about 560,000 distinct CDR3 sequences; about a fifth are singletons. This TCR was recovered from an adult woman who had mild COVID-19 (a few samples of this study predate the infection). Cell type and time point are not known. The chain has TRBV6-5 and TRBJ2-2, with D perhaps TRBD1 (7 bases). The sample taken for sequencing was PBMCs or a T cell subset sorted from them (not recorded which). CDR3 in DNA: TGTGCCAGCAGTTACCAGGGGGGATCCATCGGGGAGCTGTTTTTT. Its translation: CASSYQGGSIGELFF.